This paragraph covers one T cell receptor (beta chain) sequence. Its target antigen remains unknown. Per-nucleotide qualities are absent, and no much larger clonotype sits a single base away. The data derive from a study of T cell responses to AZD1222 COVID-19 vaccine (dated by TCRdb to about 2021). The study in broad terms: A total of 233 trial participants underwent TCR sequencing, of whom around 210 had received two doses of AZD1222 and around 25 had received two doses of the MenACWY control vaccine. Trial participants were enrolled by age into subgroups of 18-55, 56-69 and 70-plus years, and around 150, 29 and 61 TCR-sequenced participants, respectively, were included in these subgroups. Study-wide conclusions, independent of this receptor: Participants were mostly white British, with more females than males. The authors suggested clonal diversity may have been underestimated. Epitopes outside the regions mutated in the B.1.351 and B.1.1.7 variants were reportedly recognized by nearly half of the unique spike-specific TCRs. The vaccine-associated CD4 TCRs covered the entire spike protein, and the dominant responses fell in regions 160-218 and 743-854. In the small 56-69-year group, the increase in depth fell short of significance, most likely because of low power. Conclusions about previously exposed vaccinees are limited, since just six or seven AZD1222 recipients were seropositive for SARS-CoV-2 at baseline. Because no day 14 peak-response samples were available, the repertoires could be characterized only after the peak T cell response. After two AZD1222 doses, both the breadth and the depth of spike-specific TCRs were significantly higher than at day 0 and than in MenACWY recipients.

The time point label here, explained by the study, means: about 28 days (+/-7) after the second vaccine dose. AZD1222 recipients given second doses at about 4 weeks or at about 12 weeks were pooled, since spike-specific TCR depth and breadth were not found to differ between the two schedules. The vaccinee samples were drawn from two UK trials, COV001 and COV002, one of which was a single-blind randomized controlled phase 2/3 trial testing AZD1222 (ChAdOx1 nCoV-19) in healthy adults. Trial participant PBMC samples were collected at day 0 and day 28 after the second dose for TCRbeta chain sequencing. The CDR3 regions of human TCRbeta chains were analyzed by immunosequencing. The source study handled its data this way. TCRs in the repertoires were compared against a reference library of SARS-CoV-2-specific TCRs that had been generated with the MIRA antigen-specificity platform. Breadth was defined as the fraction of unique TCRs that were SARS-CoV-2-associated. Depth was defined as the fraction of total T cells that were SARS-CoV-2-associated. Using the MIRA data, each spike-specific TCR was mapped to the spike region that the TCR reacts to and placed in a CD4 or CD8 class. Log10-transformed breadth and depth values were compared by one-way ANOVA with Sidak's multiple comparisons tests. This is the immuneACCESS table as TCRdb keeps it, with only in-frame sequences that have V and J called. A part of the clones is gone; compared with another copy, unresolved V genes explain less than half, and the rest is unexplained. That table supplies the V and J calls and clone size; D and trimming were determined from the DNA. Within this sample are about 180,000 clones, with around 90% of them counted one time only. 26% of the sample is taken by the ten largest.

The input for sequencing was peripheral blood, taken 28 days after the second AZD1222 dose. The source is an adult who received the AZD1222 COVID-19 vaccine.

The CDR3 corresponds to CASSSGVYEQYF. The nucleotide sequence is given as TGTGCCAGCAGTTCCGGGGTCTACGAGCAGTACTTC. The chain is assembled from TRBV12-3 or TRBV12-4 and TRBJ2-7; possibly the D gene is TRBD2, per 5 matching bases. From the cysteine up to the phenylalanine, the CDR3 has a length of 12 residues. The only DNA kept is the CDR3, 36 bases in frame from the first base. The junction carries 7 bases between V and J, which are trimmed by 4 bases and 3 bases respectively.